Sequencing of this TCR beta chain was carried out in a study of blood T cell repertoires in COVID-19. Study-wide context: There were acute and convalescent COVID-19 samples, and they came from the United States, Italy and Spain. T cells, B-cell-depleted T cells, or PBMCs provided the cDNA or gDNA that served as material.

Authors' data handling: Reference gene primer amplification gave estimated nucleated cell counts. The table came from immunoSEQ multiplex PCR; TCRdb's copy has only in-frame clones and leaves some out. V and J calls and clone size come straight from that table; D and trimming were deduced from the DNA. The sample records fewer than 110,000 clones, more than 80% being singletons. The CDR3 extends over 16 amino acids. The germline gives CDR1 MDHEN, CDR2 SYDVKM. Trimming removed 5 bases from V and 1 base from J; junction bases left unmatched: 8. This clonotype originated in a middle-aged man with active or convalescent COVID-19. Sequencing was done on a sample of peripheral blood. V usage is TRBV28 and J usage is TRBJ2-3; 8 positions match TRBD1. CDR3 sequence (DNA): TGTGCCAGCAGTGCCCTTTGGGGACAGGGCACAGATACGCAGTATTTT. It yields the protein CASSALWGQGTDTQYF.